The 25 T cell receptor beta chains below come from one sample, sequenced in a study of tumor-infiltrating lymphocytes in primary liver carcinoma. Reverse transcription of about 500 ng total RNA with a constant-region primer produced TCR beta cDNA. Nested multiplex PCR, run for three rounds with slightly modified ARM-PCR, yielded TCR beta libraries. The opening two PCR rounds, around 11 cycles each, paired TRBV1-TRBV30 forward primers with a C-beta reverse primer. TCRdb called the multiplex PCR reads again in MiXCR, with one record for every CDR3 protein. The sample records 85,000 to 100,000 distinct CDR3 sequences, just over 65% being singletons. Without any cell sorting, about 20-32 mg of bulk tissue yielded co-extracted RNA and DNA. Sample: tumor-adjacent normal liver tissue. All receptors come from a man aged 35 to 55 with primary liver carcinoma and hepatitis B virus infection.

This clonotype appeared once. The rearrangement links TRBV29-1 to TRBJ2-7, with 7 bases lining up with TRBD1. This CDR3 has 12 amino acids. The J segment lost 9 bases and the V segment lost 4 bases, leaving 9 bases of the junction unmatched. Germline values: CDR1 SQVTM, CDR2 ANQGSEA. The CDR3 DNA reads as TGCAGCGTTGTACAGGGGTACCGAATGCAGTACTTC. Amino acids: CSVVQGYRMQYF.

A note on this clonotype: Germline is not matched at one junction end, which may reflect a read error. The chain joins TRBV5-1 to TRBJ2-7; 7 bases align to TRBD2. CDR1 is SGHRS, CDR2 YFSETQ, per germline. This CDR3 contains 15 residues. CDR3 amino acids: CASSLTSRQAYEQYF. The CDR3 DNA reads as TGTGCCAGCAGCTTGACTAGCAGGCAGGCCTACGAGCAGTACTTC.

In this sample, this clonotype turned up many times. The rearrangement uses TRBV6-1 and TRBJ1-5; D ambiguous. V was cut by 4 bases and J by 4 bases, with 8 bases left in between. This CDR3 contains 13 residues. The V gene's germline CDR1 is MNHNS and CDR2 SASEGT. The CDR3 DNA is TGTGCCAGCAGTGCAGGTGAGAATCAGCCCCAGCATTTT. Protein sequence: CASSAGENQPQHF.

V is TRBV28 and J is TRBJ2-3; 7 nucleotides agree with TRBD1. Germline loops: CDR1 MDHEN, CDR2 SYDVKM. This CDR3 region has 16 residues. CDR3 residues: CASGLWTGTSTDTQYF. The CDR3 region has the DNA TGTGCGAGCGGTTTATGGACAGGTACTAGCACAGATACGCAGTATTTT.

This clonotype has only one observation. This clone may be a read error of a much larger clone one base away. This chain links TRBV6-6 with TRBJ2-3, with a weak D call TRBD1 (7 bases). Germline V gene sequence: CDR1 MNHNY, CDR2 SVGAGI (reference sequence). V lost 10 bases and J lost 4, with 18 bases in between. CDR3 size: 14 residues. The CDR3 reads CAIDNRGGADTQYF. The CDR3 DNA is TGTGCCATCGATAACAGGGGAGGCGCAGATACGCAGTATTTT.

The CDR3 region has the DNA TGTGCCTGGAGTATGAACAGGGGTGGCAATCAGCCCCAGCATTTT. Translation gives CAWSMNRGGNQPQHF. The genes are TRBV30 and TRBJ1-5; 7 bases map to TRBD1. V was clipped by 2 bases and J by 2 bases; unmatched bases: 6. The CDR3 runs 15 residues. CDR1 is GTSNPN and CDR2 is SVGIG in the germline V gene (reference sequence).

The sample holds a few counts of this clonotype. This may arise from a read error, as a much more abundant clone is one base away. V gene TRBV7-9 combines with J gene TRBJ2-7; D may be TRBD2 (7 bases). CDR3 size: 14 residues. Trimming took off 5 bases at V and 3 bases at J, with 14 bases between the two ends. Germline CDR1 SEHNR, CDR2 FQNEAQ (reference sequence). The CDR3: CASSRTRGGYEQYF. CDR3 sequence (DNA): TGTGCCAGCAGCCGTACTAGGGGGGGCTACGAGCAGTACTTC. Filled out from reference TRBV7-9 and TRBJ2-7, the complete variable domain reads DTGVSQNPRHKITKRGQNVTFRCDPISEHNRLYWYRQTLGQGPEFLTYFQNEAQLEKSRLLSDRFSAERPKGSFSTLEIQRTEQGDSAMYLCASSRTRGGYEQYFGPGTRLTVT.

As concerns this clonotype: With a much larger clone just one base away, this may be a read error. The chain combines TRBV10-2 with TRBJ2-7; the match to TRBD1 covers 7 bases. Germline lookup yields CDR1 WSHSY and CDR2 SAAADI. This CDR3 contains 15 residues. V lost 0 bases to trimming and J lost 2 bases; unmatched junction nucleotides: 4. The CDR3 is CASSESEGAPYEQYF. DNA for the CDR3: TGCGCCAGCAGTGAGTCCGAGGGGGCCCCCTACGAGCAGTACTTC.

As to this clonotype: At one boundary the junction diverges from the germline segment, which might be a read error. V and J are TRBV28 and TRBJ2-1, with TRBD2 identical over 8 bases. From germline, CDR1 is MDHEN and CDR2 SYDVKM. The CDR3 totals 16 residues. The DNA for the CDR3 is TGTGTCAGCAGGTCGGGAAGAGCGGGGGCCTACAATGAGCAGTTCTTC. This codes for CVSRSGRAGAYNEQFF. Looking up the rest from reference TRBV28 and TRBJ2-1 gives the full variable domain: DVKVTQSSRYLVKRTGEKVFLECVQDMDHENMFWYRQDPGLGLRLIYFSYDVKMKEKGDIPEGYSVSREKKERFSLILESASTNQTSMYLCVSRSGRAGAYNEQFFGPGTRLTVL.

Details on this clonotype: At one end the junction does not follow the germline gene, possibly because of a read error. The J gene is TRBJ2-5, the V gene TRBV29-1; D remains unclear. The CDR3 extends over 13 amino acids. Germline CDR1 SQVTM, CDR2 ANQGSEA. The CDR3 sequence is CSVDWYIGETQNF. The CDR3, as DNA: TGCAGCGTTGACTGGTACATTGGTGAGACCCAGAACTTC.

This clonotype was counted only a few times. This sequence may be a read error, since a much larger clone differs from it by one base. The chain joins TRBV4-1 to TRBJ2-2; D possibly corresponds to TRBD1 (5 bases). The CDR3 extends over 14 amino acids. Germline CDR1 reads MGHRA; CDR2 reads YSYEKL. V was pared by 7 bases and J by 4 bases, with 13 bases between. CDR3 protein: CASNLTQGTGELFF. CDR3 in DNA: TGCGCCAGCAACCTTACCCAGGGCACCGGGGAGCTGTTTTTT.

About this clonotype: With a much larger clone just one base away, this may be a read error. The chain uses TRBV5-4 and TRBJ2-2, with D tentatively TRBD1 (5 bases). This CDR3 has 15 amino acids. Germline CDR1 SGHNT, CDR2 YYREEE (reference sequence). The CDR3 DNA sequence: TGTGCCAGCAGCAAGAAGACAGCGAACACCGAGGAGCTGTTTTTT. This gives the protein CASSKKTANTEELFF.

Note on this clonotype: One end of the junction is discordant with germline, which a read error may explain. V usage is TRBV12-3 or TRBV12-4 and J usage is TRBJ2-1; D is uncertain. This CDR3 has 13 residues. The CDR3 region is CASSLPTLHELFF. The CDR3 nucleotides read TGTGCCAGCAGTTTGCCGACTCTCCATGAGCTGTTCTTC.

This clonotype came up many times. This rearrangement joins TRBV4-1 to TRBJ2-1, with 14 positions matching TRBD2. CDR1 is MGHRA, CDR2 YSYEKL, per germline. The CDR3 is 21 amino acids. Unmatched junction bases numbered 12, after V lost 2 bases and J lost 0 bases. The CDR3 loop is CASSQPGTSGSVGGSYNEQFF. The CDR3 DNA reads as TGCGCCAGCAGCCAACCGGGGACTAGCGGGAGTGTTGGGGGCTCCTACAATGAGCAGTTCTTC.

This chain uses TRBV11-2 with TRBJ2-7; D gene ambiguous. Trimming stripped 1 base from V and 13 bases from J, with 23 bases between. Germline CDR1 and CDR2: SGHAT and FQNNGV. The CDR3 runs 15 residues. The CDR3 sequence: CASSLARDARYENYF. The DNA for the CDR3 is TGTGCCAGCAGCTTAGCGCGAGACGCAAGGTACGAGAACTACTTC.

A word on this clonotype: Given the absence of the conserved phenylalanine or tryptophan at the CDR3 end, a read error is likely. This rearrangement joins TRBV11-2 to TRBJ2-3; D call uncertain. CDR3 length: 14 amino acids. CDR1 is SGHAT, CDR2 FQNNGV, per germline. For the CDR3, the DNA is TGTGCCAGTAGCTTAAGTCCGTTAGGGTATACGCAGTATTCT. This codes for CASSLSPLGYTQYS.

V gene TRBV18 combines with J gene TRBJ2-1, with 11 nucleotides matching TRBD1. J was trimmed by 0 bases and V by 6 bases; bases with no gene match: 13. This CDR3 region has 19 residues. Germline CDR1 KGHSH, CDR2 LQKENI. The CDR3 coding sequence is TGTGCCAGCTCCCTAAACTCGGGACAGGGGGTCGGCTCCTACAATGAGCAGTTCTTC. Protein sequence: CASSLNSGQGVGSYNEQFF. Full variable domain (missing parts from reference TRBV18 and TRBJ2-1): NAGVMQNPRHLVRRRGQEARLRCSPMKGHSHVYWYRQLPEEGLKFMVYLQKENIIDESGMPKERFSAEFPKEGPSILRIQQVVRGDSAAYFCASSLNSGQGVGSYNEQFFGPGTRLTVL.

With respect to this clonotype: Possible read error: a much larger clone is one base away. This chain connects TRBV10-3 to TRBJ2-3; TRBD2 agrees at 9 bases. Per germline, CDR1 ENHRY and CDR2 SYGVKD. The CDR3 totals 17 residues. CDR3 bases: TGTGCCATCAGTCAAACAGGAGCGGGAGGAGGGACAGATAGGCAGTATTTT. It is translated as CAISQTGAGGGTDRQYF.

Notes on this clonotype: It may be a read error: a sequence one base away is much more abundant. The CDR3 DNA reads as TGTGCCAGCAGTACCGGAGACAGGATCTATGGCTGCACCTTC. Amino acid sequence: CASSTGDRIYGCTF. The chain combines TRBV6-6 with TRBJ1-2, with D tentatively TRBD1 (6 bases). CDR1 is MNHNY, CDR2 SVGAGI, per germline (reference sequence). The CDR3 contains 14 residues.

About this clonotype itself: One junction end does not reproduce the germline sequence, and a read error may be involved. The chain links TRBV11-2 to TRBJ2-7; D is perhaps TRBD2 (5 bases). This CDR3 has 15 amino acids. The germline gives CDR1 SGHAT, CDR2 FQNNGV. This CDR3 is CASSSGASSSCEQYF. The CDR3 DNA is TGTGCCAGCAGCTCGGGTGCGTCTAGCTCCTGCGAGCAGTACTTC. Based on the CDR3 plus reference TRBV11-2 and TRBJ2-7, the full variable domain is EAGVAQSPRYKIIEKRQSVAFWCNPISGHATLYWYQQILGQGPKLLIQFQNNGVVDDSQLPKDRFSAERLKGVDSTLKIQPAKLEDSAVYLCASSSGASSSCEQYFGPGTRLTVT.

V and J are TRBV11-2 and TRBJ1-5, with D perhaps matching TRBD1 (5 bases). The CDR3 extends over 14 amino acids. The germline CDR1 and CDR2 sequences are SGHAT and FQNNGV. V shed 11 bases and J shed 2 bases, with 16 bases lying between them. As DNA, the CDR3 is TGTGCCGGCAACTTGTGGGGGGGCAATCAGCCCCAGCATTTT. This codes for CAGNLWGGNQPQHF.

As regards this clonotype: An end of the junction differs from the germline gene, which may be a read error. The chain has TRBV11-2 and TRBJ2-2, with D perhaps matching TRBD1 (6 bases). Germline assignment: CDR1 SGHAT and CDR2 FQNNGV. There are 14 residues in the CDR3. CDR3 loop: CASSWGHRTGELLF. The CDR3 DNA reads TGTGCCAGCAGTTGGGGACACCGCACCGGGGAGTTGCTTTTT.

This clonotype was recorded many times. V is TRBV4-2 and J is TRBJ2-5; no firm D call. The ends were cut back, 1 base at V and 5 bases at J, with 14 bases in the middle. The CDR3 covers 15 residues. The germline V gene encodes CDR1 LGHNA and CDR2 YNFKEQ. The CDR3 reads CASSQVYRQEETQYF. In DNA form, the CDR3 reads TGTGCCAGCAGCCAAGTCTATAGGCAGGAGGAGACCCAGTACTTC.

As concerns this clonotype: One junction end disagrees with the germline gene, perhaps due to a read error. This sequence joins TRBV11-2 and TRBJ2-2; 12 bases are shared with TRBD2. The germline V gene has CDR1 SGHAT and CDR2 FQNNGV. The CDR3 contains 15 residues. CDR3 sequence (DNA): TGTGCCAGCAGCCCTAGCGGGAGGGTAACAGGGGAGCCGTTTTTT. It is translated as CASSPSGRVTGEPFF.

This clonotype was observed many times. The chain has TRBV12-3 or TRBV12-4 and TRBJ2-4; no clear D gene. This CDR3 spans 14 amino acids. V was trimmed by 1 base and J by 6 bases, leaving 10 bases between them. The CDR3, as DNA: TGTGCCAGCAGTTTAGTTGCTATAGGAAACATTCAGTACTTC. It encodes CASSLVAIGNIQYF.